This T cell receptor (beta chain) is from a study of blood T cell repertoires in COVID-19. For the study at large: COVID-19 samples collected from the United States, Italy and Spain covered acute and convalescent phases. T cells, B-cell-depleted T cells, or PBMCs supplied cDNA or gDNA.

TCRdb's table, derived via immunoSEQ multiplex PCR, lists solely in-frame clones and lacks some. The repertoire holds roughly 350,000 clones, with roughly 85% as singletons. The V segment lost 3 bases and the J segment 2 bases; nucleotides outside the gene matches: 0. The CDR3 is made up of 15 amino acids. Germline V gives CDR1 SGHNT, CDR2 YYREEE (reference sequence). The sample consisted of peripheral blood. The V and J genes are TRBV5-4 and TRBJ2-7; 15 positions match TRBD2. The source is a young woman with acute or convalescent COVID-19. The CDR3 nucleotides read TGTGCCAGCAGCTGGACTAGCGGGGGGGCCTACGAGCAGTACTTC. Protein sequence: CASSWTSGGAYEQYF.